Shown below are 30 T cell receptor beta chains from a single sample sequenced in a study of graft-versus-host responses after intestinal transplantation. Sequenced by immunoSEQ multiplex PCR; TCRdb stores in-frame clones only, minus some. The repertoire holds 96,000 or so clones, with more than 85% as singletons. Antigens of these TCRs are unknown. The material sequenced was unstimulated CD4+ T cells sorted from spleen or lymph node cells, taken before intestinal transplant. These receptors were taken from a human donor who received an intestinal transplant.

The chain links TRBV18 to TRBJ2-7; D is possibly TRBD2 (6 bases). Germline lookup yields CDR1 KGHSH and CDR2 LQKENI. The CDR3 is 13 residues long. The V end lost 7 bases, the J end lost 3 bases, and 13 bases lay between the germline ends. The CDR3 region has the DNA TGTGCCAGCTTCGGAGGGTCGGACTACGAGCAGTACTTC. This sequence encodes CASFGGSDYEQYF.

V is TRBV7-2 and J is TRBJ2-3; maybe TRBD1 (6 bases). This CDR3 has 12 residues. Trimming stripped 10 bases from V and 1 base from J, with 9 bases between. Germline CDR1 is SGHTA and CDR2 is FQGNSA. The CDR3 region has the DNA TGTGCCAACAGACAGGGCACAGATACGCAGTATTTT. The encoded protein is CANRQGTDTQYF.

This clone was observed once. This chain uses TRBV6-1 with TRBJ1-2; TRBD1 matches at 8 bases. The V and J ends lost 4 bases and 4 bases, in that order; junction bases with no gene match: 8. CDR1 is MNHNS, CDR2 SASEGT, per germline. The CDR3 extends over 15 amino acids. In nucleotides, the CDR3 is TGTGCCAGCAGTGCTCGACAGGGGATAGTCTATGGCTACACCTTC. This sequence encodes CASSARQGIVYGYTF.

The J gene is TRBJ2-5, the V gene TRBV5-1; a possible D gene is TRBD1 (6 bases). The J call may not be correct, given that the DNA end is closer to TRBJ2-7. The CDR3 runs to 14 residues. Germline assignment: CDR1 SGHRS and CDR2 YFSETQ. The CDR3 here is CASSLRGRSDEQYF. CDR3 sequence (DNA): TGCGCCAGCAGCTTGAGGGGGAGAAGCGACGAGCAGTACTTC.

This clone was recorded once. The V gene is TRBV6-5, the J gene TRBJ1-1; TRBD1 matches 9 bases. The germline V gene has CDR1 MNHEY and CDR2 SVGAGI. With 4 bases clipped from V and 0 bases from J, the junction kept 3 bases outside the gene matches. This CDR3 contains 15 residues. CDR3 region: CASSLTGGMNTEAFF. In nucleotides, the CDR3 is TGTGCCAGCAGTTTGACAGGGGGGATGAACACTGAAGCTTTCTTT.

The chain uses TRBV4-2 and TRBJ1-2, with a tentative D call TRBD1 (6 bases). Germline V gene lookup returns CDR1 LGHNA and CDR2 YNFKEQ. This CDR3 has 14 residues. V lost 2 bases and J lost 6, with 13 bases in between. CDR3 DNA sequence: TGTGCCAGCAGCCAAAGTGGGGGCGGAGATGGCTACACCTTC. Its translation is CASSQSGGGDGYTF.

The chain uses TRBV25-1 and TRBJ1-6; D perhaps matches TRBD1 (5 bases). CDR3 length equals 14 residues. The germline V gene encodes CDR1 MGHDK and CDR2 SYGVNS. Trimming took 7 bases from V and 10 from J, leaving 17 bases between them. The CDR3 loop reads CASTKGLNLSPLHF. The CDR3 DNA reads as TGTGCCAGCACCAAGGGGCTTAATCTCTCACCCCTCCACTTT.

The chain links TRBV5-1 to TRBJ2-5; TRBD1 matches 8 bases. Unmatched junction bases numbered 2, after V lost 3 bases and J lost 1 base. Per germline, CDR1 SGHRS and CDR2 YFSETQ. The CDR3 extends over 14 amino acids. The CDR3 sequence: CASSSTGVQETQYF. As DNA, the CDR3 is TGCGCCAGCAGCTCGACAGGGGTCCAAGAGACCCAGTACTTC.

The chain joins TRBV18 to TRBJ1-3; tentative D call: TRBD1 (5 bases). Germline-derived CDR1 and CDR2 are KGHSH and LQKENI. The CDR3 loop spans 14 amino acids. With 3 bases removed from V and 0 bases from J, the gap between germline ends came to 6 bases. The CDR3 reads CASSPDTSGNTIYF. The CDR3 DNA sequence: TGTGCCAGCTCACCGGACACCTCTGGAAACACCATATATTTT.

The gene calls are TRBV7-8 and TRBJ1-5; D ambiguous. The CDR3 consists of 16 residues. Per germline, CDR1 SGHVS and CDR2 FQNEAQ. Trimming removed 5 bases at V and 2 bases at J, with 16 bases between. DNA for the CDR3: TGTGCCAGCAGCCCGCGTTCAGTGAGGGGCAATCAGCCCCAGCATTTT. This gives the protein CASSPRSVRGNQPQHF.

The rearrangement links TRBV21-1 to TRBJ2-1; TRBD2, the table's D call, lacks a check against the DNA. TRBV21-1 is assigned pseudogene status. This CDR3 contains 12 residues. The CDR3 coding sequence is TGTGCCGTCACGAGCGGGACGGGGCTGCAGTTCTTC. This sequence encodes CAVTSGTGLQFF.

The chain combines TRBV11-3 with TRBJ2-1; 8 bases fit TRBD2. After removal of 7 bases from V and 5 bases from J, the junction contained 7 bases not matched to a gene. Looked up from germline, CDR1 is SGHNT and CDR2 is YENEEA. This CDR3 comprises 14 residues. The CDR3, as DNA: TGTGCCAGCAAAATAGCGGGGTTTGACAATGAGCAGTTCTTC. Its translation is CASKIAGFDNEQFF.

The gene calls are TRBV6-6 and TRBJ1-1; 7 positions agree with TRBD1. V dropped 5 bases and J dropped 0; count of bases not matched to a gene: 3. CDR1 MNHNY and CDR2 SVGAGI come from the germline V gene (reference sequence). CDR3 size: 14 residues. The CDR3 nucleotides read TGTGCCAGCAGTGCCGGGACAGTGAACACTGAAGCTTTCTTT. Protein product: CASSAGTVNTEAFF.

J is TRBJ1-2 and V is TRBV5-6; maybe TRBD1 (5 bases). Trimming removed 0 bases at V and 5 bases at J, with 11 bases between. Germline V gene data show CDR1 as SGHDT and CDR2 as YYEEEE. The CDR3 runs 14 residues. CDR3 loop: CASSLGEAGYGYTF. DNA for the CDR3: TGTGCCAGCAGCTTGGGAGAGGCAGGGTATGGCTACACCTTC.

The rearrangement links TRBV5-1 to TRBJ1-4; a possible D gene is TRBD1 (5 bases). Trimming cost V 0 bases and J 8 bases, with 11 bases left between them. The germline CDR1 and CDR2 sequences are SGHRS and YFSETQ. The length of the CDR3 is 14 residues. CDR3 protein: CASSLEATVEKLFF. As DNA, the CDR3 is TGCGCCAGCAGCTTGGAGGCGACAGTCGAAAAACTGTTTTTT. The full variable domain, completed using reference TRBV5-1 and TRBJ1-4, is KAGVTQTPRYLIKTRGQQVTLSCSPISGHRSVSWYQQTPGQGLQFLFEYFSETQRNKGNFPGRFSGRQFSNSRSEMNVSTLELGDSALYLCASSLEATVEKLFFGSGTQLSVL.

The chain recombines TRBV7-2 with TRBJ2-3, with TRBD2 matching over 8 bases. The CDR3 totals 15 residues. Trimming took 5 bases from V and 8 from J; bases not matched to a gene: 12. Per germline, CDR1 SGHTA and CDR2 FQGNSA. The CDR3 nucleotides are TGTGCCAGCAGCCCTGAAGCGGGGGCCCGGGGTACGCAGTATTTT. Amino acid sequence: CASSPEAGARGTQYF.

This chain joins TRBV19 and TRBJ2-3, with 11 bases identical to TRBD1. Germline trimming cut 5 bases from V and 4 bases from J; bases unmatched to any gene: 8. Germline values: CDR1 LNHDA, CDR2 SQIVND (reference sequence). The CDR3 totals 16 residues. DNA of the CDR3: TGTGCCAGTAGTTGGGACAGGGGGGAACTTGCAGATACGCAGTATTTT. This encodes CASSWDRGELADTQYF.

The chain carries TRBV14 and TRBJ1-2; D remains ambiguous. The ends were cut back, 1 base at V and 5 bases at J, with 5 bases in the middle. Looked up from germline, CDR1 is SGHDN and CDR2 is FVKESK. The CDR3 covers 12 residues. CDR3 sequence (DNA): TGTGCCAGCAGCCAAGGCGGGTATGGCTACACCTTC. Translation gives CASSQGGYGYTF.

This clone was detected only a few times. The CDR3 sequence is CASSYKEGRDYGYTF. CDR3 DNA sequence: TGTGCCAGCAGTTATAAAGAGGGAAGGGACTATGGCTACACCTTC. The J gene is TRBJ1-2, the V gene TRBV6-6; D remains ambiguous. The germline V gene has CDR1 MNHNY and CDR2 SVGAGI (reference sequence). With 3 bases removed from V and 3 bases from J, the gap between germline ends came to 14 bases. The CDR3 runs to 15 residues.

The genes are TRBV6-5 and TRBJ1-1; D not certain. The germline V and J ends were trimmed by 6 bases and 1 base, with 9 bases remaining between them. In germline, CDR1 is MNHEY, CDR2 SVGAGI. The CDR3 is 13 amino acids. CDR3 in DNA: TGTGCCAGCAGGAAGACGGGGAACACTGAAGCTTTCTTT. Its protein product is CASRKTGNTEAFF.

This clone has a single count. The chain recombines TRBV7-6 with TRBJ2-5; maybe TRBD2 (5 bases). The ends were cut back, 5 bases at V and 5 bases at J, with 18 bases in the middle. The germline V gene has CDR1 SGHVS and CDR2 FNYEAQ. This CDR3 contains 15 residues. The CDR3 sequence is CASSISTWWEETQYF. In nucleotides, the CDR3 is TGTGCCAGCAGCATATCCACGTGGTGGGAGGAGACCCAGTACTTC.

The chain is built from TRBV5-7 and TRBJ2-4; TRBD2 matches 7 bases. TRBV5-7 is noted as an ORF with a role that remains uncertain. V gave up 4 bases and J gave up 0 bases; unmatched junction bases: 16. There are 19 residues in the CDR3. CDR3 sequence: CASSRGETSETLAKNIQYF. The CDR3 coding sequence is TGTGCCAGCAGCCGGGGGGAAACTAGCGAAACCTTAGCCAAAAACATTCAGTACTTC.

The chain recombines TRBV18 with TRBJ1-2; D is perhaps TRBD1 (5 bases). Germline CDR1 KGHSH, CDR2 LQKENI. The V end lost 4 bases, the J end lost 1 base, and 13 bases lay between the germline ends. The CDR3 runs to 15 residues. The CDR3 sequence: CASSLDRSSNYGYTF. The CDR3 nucleotides read TGTGCCAGCTCACTTGACAGAAGTAGTAACTATGGCTACACCTTC.

J is TRBJ2-7 and V is TRBV4-1, with 11 bases identical to TRBD2. Germline V gives CDR1 MGHRA, CDR2 YSYEKL. Trimming took 3 bases from V and 2 from J; bases not matched to a gene: 12. The CDR3 has 18 residues. CDR3 protein: CASSHLDLSGRAPYEQYF. The CDR3 DNA reads TGCGCCAGCAGCCACCTGGACCTTAGCGGGAGGGCGCCCTACGAGCAGTACTTC.

This clone appeared once. The chain is built from TRBV19 and TRBJ2-3; 14 nucleotides line up with TRBD2. V lost 7 bases and J lost 6; bases outside the gene matches: 9. The germline gives CDR1 LNHDA, CDR2 SQIVND (reference sequence). The CDR3 is made up of 16 amino acids. CDR3 loop: CASTGGLAGGIDTQYF. As DNA, the CDR3 is TGTGCCAGTACCGGTGGACTAGCGGGGGGTATCGATACGCAGTATTTT. The full variable domain, in which reference TRBV19 and TRBJ2-3 provide the parts outside the CDR3, is DGGITQSPKYLFRKEGQNVTLSCEQNLNHDAMYWYRQDPGQGLRLIYYSQIVNDFQKGDIAEGYSVSREKKESFPLTVTSAQKNPTAFYLCASTGGLAGGIDTQYFGPGTRLTVL.

Here the CDR3 reads CASSGTDYYEQYF. DNA for the CDR3: TGCGCCAGCAGTGGAACAGACTACTACGAGCAGTACTTC. This rearrangement joins TRBV10-2 to TRBJ2-7, with D perhaps matching TRBD2 (5 bases). From germline, CDR1 is WSHSY and CDR2 SAAADI. CDR3 length: 13 amino acids. Trimming shortened V by 4 bases and J by 3 bases, and 10 bases separated the two germline ends.

The sample holds one count of this clone. The V call is TRBV27, the J call TRBJ1-2, with 7 positions matching TRBD1. With 5 bases clipped from V and 3 bases from J, the junction kept 9 bases outside the gene matches. The germline gives CDR1 MNHEY, CDR2 SMNVEV (reference sequence). This CDR3 region has 15 residues. The CDR3 spells CASSASGTEHYGYTF. The DNA for the CDR3 is TGTGCCAGCAGTGCCTCCGGGACAGAACACTATGGCTACACCTTC.

V gene TRBV28 combines with J gene TRBJ2-7; 7 bases agree with TRBD1. Per germline, CDR1 MDHEN and CDR2 SYDVKM. J lost 5 bases, V lost 1 base, and 5 bases had no gene match. This CDR3 region has 14 residues. Here the CDR3 reads CASSLSDRVDEQYF. DNA for the CDR3: TGTGCCAGCAGTTTATCTGACAGGGTGGACGAGCAGTACTTC.

This chain joins TRBV6-1 and TRBJ2-7; tentatively, D is TRBD2 (5 bases). Germline V gene lookup returns CDR1 MNHNS and CDR2 SASEGT. This CDR3 is 13 amino acids long. Trimming removed 2 bases at V and 3 bases at J, with 8 bases between. The CDR3 loop is CASSEFRGYEQYF. CDR3 nucleotide sequence: TGTGCCAGCAGTGAATTTCGGGGCTACGAGCAGTACTTC.

This CDR3 is CASSLGDTGFEGYTF. The DNA for the CDR3 is TGTGCCAGCAGCTTAGGAGATACAGGGTTCGAGGGCTACACCTTC. The V call is TRBV7-9, the J call TRBJ1-2; perhaps TRBD1 as D (6 bases). The CDR3 totals 15 residues. Between the trimmed V and J ends, which lost 1 base and 8 bases, there was a span of 17 bases. Looked up from germline, CDR1 is SEHNR and CDR2 is FQNEAQ (reference sequence).